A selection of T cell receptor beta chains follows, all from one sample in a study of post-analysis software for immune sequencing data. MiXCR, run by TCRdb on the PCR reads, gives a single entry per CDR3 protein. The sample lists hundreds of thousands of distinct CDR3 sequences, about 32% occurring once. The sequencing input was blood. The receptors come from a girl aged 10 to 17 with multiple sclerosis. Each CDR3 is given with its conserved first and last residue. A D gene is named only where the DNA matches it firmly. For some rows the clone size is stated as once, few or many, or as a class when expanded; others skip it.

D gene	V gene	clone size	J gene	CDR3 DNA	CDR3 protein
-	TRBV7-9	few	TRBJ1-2	TGTGCCAGCAGCTTAGCCGGCGGGGAAAACTATGGCTACACCTTC	CASSLAGGENYGYTF
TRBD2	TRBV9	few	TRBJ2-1	TGTGCCAGCAGCCAAGGACTAGCGGGGGGGCGGAATGAGCAGTTCTTC	CASSQGLAGGRNEQFF
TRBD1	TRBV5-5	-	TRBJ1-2	TGTGCCAGCAGCTTCTTGGGACAGGGATTCTATGGCTACACCTTC	CASSFLGQGFYGYTF
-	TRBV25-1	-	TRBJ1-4	TGTGCCAGCCGAAGGACAACAGGGGAAAAACTGTTTTTT	CASRRTTGEKLFF
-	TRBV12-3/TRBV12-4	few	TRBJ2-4	TGTGCCAGCAGTTTCTCTCGGGACATGAGGGGCCAGCAGTACTTC	CASSFSRDMRGQQYF
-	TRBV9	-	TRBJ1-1	TGTGCCAGCAGCGCCCACAGGGAGGGGACTGAAGCTTTCTTT	CASSAHREGTEAFF
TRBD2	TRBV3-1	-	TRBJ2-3	TGTGCCAGCAGTCCTAGCGGAAGTAACGCAGATACGCAGTATTTT	CASSPSGSNADTQYF
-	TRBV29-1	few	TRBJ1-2	TGCAGCGTTGAAGCTAGGACAGAAGCTAACTATGGCTACACCTTC	CSVEARTEANYGYTF
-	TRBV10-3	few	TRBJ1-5	TGTGCCATCAGTCCAAACAGGGGCAATCAGCCCCAGCATTTT	CAISPNRGNQPQHF
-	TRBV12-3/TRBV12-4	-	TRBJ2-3	TGTGCCAGCAGTTACGGACAGAGCACAGGTACGCAGTATTTT	CASSYGQSTGTQYF
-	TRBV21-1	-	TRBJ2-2	TGTGCCAGCAGCAAAGAGGACAGGGAGGGGACCGGGGAGCTGTTTTTT	CASSKEDREGTGELFF
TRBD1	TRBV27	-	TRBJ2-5	TGTGCCAGTTCCCAGGGGGCGCGGCGAGAGACCCAGTACTTC	CASSQGARRETQYF
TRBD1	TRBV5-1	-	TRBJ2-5	TGCGCCAGCAGCCAGGGGGCGGGAGAGACCCAGTACTTC	CASSQGAGETQYF
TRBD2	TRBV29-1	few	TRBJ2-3	TGCAGCGCCGTGCGGGGGGCCAACTCAGATACGCAGTATTTT	CSAVRGANSDTQYF
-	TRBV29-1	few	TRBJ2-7	TGCAGCGTTGGGCGTCAGGCCAGCTCCTACGAGCAGTACTTC	CSVGRQASSYEQYF
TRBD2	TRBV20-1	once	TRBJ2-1	TGCAGTGCTAGAGTGGTAGGACTAGCGGGCCGCAATGAGCAGTTCTTC	CSARVVGLAGRNEQFF
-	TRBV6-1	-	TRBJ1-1	TGTGCCAGCAGTGCCGCCTACCAGGGGCTGAACACTGAAGCTTTCTTT	CASSAAYQGLNTEAFF
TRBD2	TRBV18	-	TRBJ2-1	TGTGCCAGCTCACCTCCTGGCGGGAGGGCCAGGGAGCAGTTCTTC	CASSPPGGRAREQFF
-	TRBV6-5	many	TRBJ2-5	TGTGCCAGCAGTTACTCGAAGTCCCAAGCCCCGATTCAAGAGACCCAGTACTTC	CASSYSKSQAPIQETQYF
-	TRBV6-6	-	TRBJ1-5	TGTGCCAGCAGTTACTCTTTGGGATATAGCAATCAGCCCCAGCATTTT	CASSYSLGYSNQPQHF